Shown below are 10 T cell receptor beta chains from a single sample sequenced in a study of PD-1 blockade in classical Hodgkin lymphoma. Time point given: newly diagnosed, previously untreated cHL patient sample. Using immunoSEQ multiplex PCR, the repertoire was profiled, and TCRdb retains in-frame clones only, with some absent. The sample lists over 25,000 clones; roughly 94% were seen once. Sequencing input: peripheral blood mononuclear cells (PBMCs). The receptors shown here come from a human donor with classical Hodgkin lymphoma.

In DNA form, the CDR3 reads TGTGCCAGCAGCTTAATGGGGGACTCCTATGAGCAGTTCTTC. It specifies CASSLMGDSYEQFF. V gene TRBV7-2 combines with J gene TRBJ2-1; TRBD2 is a possible D gene (6 bases). Trimming took 2 bases from V and 8 from J, leaving 13 bases between them. CDR3 length equals 14 residues. Germline loops: CDR1 SGHTA, CDR2 FQGNSA. The whole variable domain, remainder taken from reference TRBV7-2 and TRBJ2-1, is GAGVSQSPSNKVTEKGKDVELRCDPISGHTALYWYRQSLGQGLEFLIYFQGNSAPDKSGLPSDRFSAERTGGSVSTLTIQRTQQEDSAVYLCASSLMGDSYEQFFGPGTRLTVL.

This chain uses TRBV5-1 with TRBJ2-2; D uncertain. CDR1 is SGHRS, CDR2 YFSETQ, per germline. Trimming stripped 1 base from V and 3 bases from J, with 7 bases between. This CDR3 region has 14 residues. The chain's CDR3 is CASSLIRDTGELFF. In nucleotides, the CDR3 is TGCGCCAGCAGCTTGATCCGGGACACCGGGGAGCTGTTTTTT.

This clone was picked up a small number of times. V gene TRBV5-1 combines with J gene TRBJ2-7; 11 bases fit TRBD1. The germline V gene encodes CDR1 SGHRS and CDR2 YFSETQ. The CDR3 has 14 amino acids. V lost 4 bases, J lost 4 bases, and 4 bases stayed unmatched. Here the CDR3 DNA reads TGCGCCAGCAGCAGAGGACAGGGGGCGTACGAGCAGTACTTC. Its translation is CASSRGQGAYEQYF.

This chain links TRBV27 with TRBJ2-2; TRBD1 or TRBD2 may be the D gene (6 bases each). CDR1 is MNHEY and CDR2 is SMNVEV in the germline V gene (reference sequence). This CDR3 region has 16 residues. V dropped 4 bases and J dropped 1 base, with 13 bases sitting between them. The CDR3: CASSYWGAENTGELFF. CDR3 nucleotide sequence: TGTGCCAGCAGTTACTGGGGGGCCGAGAACACCGGGGAGCTGTTTTTT.

CDR3 in amino acids: CASSLTGTGGKYEQYF. DNA of the CDR3: TGTGCCAGCAGCTTGACCGGGACAGGGGGCAAGTACGAGCAGTACTTC. The chain links TRBV13 to TRBJ2-7; 12 positions match TRBD1. The CDR3 is 16 amino acids. V was clipped by 3 bases and J by 4 bases; unmatched bases: 7. The germline gives CDR1 PRHDT, CDR2 FYEKMQ (reference sequence).

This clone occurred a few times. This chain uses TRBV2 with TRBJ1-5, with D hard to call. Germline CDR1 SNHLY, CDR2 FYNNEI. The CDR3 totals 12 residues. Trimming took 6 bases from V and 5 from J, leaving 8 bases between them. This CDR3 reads CASSGRYQPQHF. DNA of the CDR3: TGTGCCAGCAGCGGCAGGTATCAGCCCCAGCATTTT.

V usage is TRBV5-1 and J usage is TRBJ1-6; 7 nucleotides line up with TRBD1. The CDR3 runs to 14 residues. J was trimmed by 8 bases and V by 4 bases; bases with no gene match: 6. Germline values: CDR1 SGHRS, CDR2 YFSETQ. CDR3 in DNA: TGCGCCAGCAGCCCGGGACAGACCGATTCACCCCTCCACTTT. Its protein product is CASSPGQTDSPLHF.

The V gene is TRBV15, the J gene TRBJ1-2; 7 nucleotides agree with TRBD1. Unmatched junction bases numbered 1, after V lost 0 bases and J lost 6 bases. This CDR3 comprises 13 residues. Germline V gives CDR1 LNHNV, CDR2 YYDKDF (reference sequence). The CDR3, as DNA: TGTGCCACCAGCAGAGAGGGACAGAATGGCTACACCTTC. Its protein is CATSREGQNGYTF.

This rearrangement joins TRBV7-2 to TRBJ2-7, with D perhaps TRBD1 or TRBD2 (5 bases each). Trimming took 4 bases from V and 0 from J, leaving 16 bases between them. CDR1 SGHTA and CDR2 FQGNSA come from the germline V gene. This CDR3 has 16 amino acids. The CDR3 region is CASSWDPGGSSYEQYF. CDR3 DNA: TGTGCCAGCAGCTGGGACCCGGGCGGCAGCTCCTACGAGCAGTACTTC. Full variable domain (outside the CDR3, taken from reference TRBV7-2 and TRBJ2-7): GAGVSQSPSNKVTEKGKDVELRCDPISGHTALYWYRQSLGQGLEFLIYFQGNSAPDKSGLPSDRFSAERTGGSVSTLTIQRTQQEDSAVYLCASSWDPGGSSYEQYFGPGTRLTVT.

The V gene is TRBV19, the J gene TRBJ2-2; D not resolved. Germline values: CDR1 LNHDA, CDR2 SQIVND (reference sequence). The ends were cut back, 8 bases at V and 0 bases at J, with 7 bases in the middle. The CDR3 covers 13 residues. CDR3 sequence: CASGTPNTGELFF. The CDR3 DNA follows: TGTGCCAGTGGTACACCGAACACCGGGGAGCTGTTTTTT.